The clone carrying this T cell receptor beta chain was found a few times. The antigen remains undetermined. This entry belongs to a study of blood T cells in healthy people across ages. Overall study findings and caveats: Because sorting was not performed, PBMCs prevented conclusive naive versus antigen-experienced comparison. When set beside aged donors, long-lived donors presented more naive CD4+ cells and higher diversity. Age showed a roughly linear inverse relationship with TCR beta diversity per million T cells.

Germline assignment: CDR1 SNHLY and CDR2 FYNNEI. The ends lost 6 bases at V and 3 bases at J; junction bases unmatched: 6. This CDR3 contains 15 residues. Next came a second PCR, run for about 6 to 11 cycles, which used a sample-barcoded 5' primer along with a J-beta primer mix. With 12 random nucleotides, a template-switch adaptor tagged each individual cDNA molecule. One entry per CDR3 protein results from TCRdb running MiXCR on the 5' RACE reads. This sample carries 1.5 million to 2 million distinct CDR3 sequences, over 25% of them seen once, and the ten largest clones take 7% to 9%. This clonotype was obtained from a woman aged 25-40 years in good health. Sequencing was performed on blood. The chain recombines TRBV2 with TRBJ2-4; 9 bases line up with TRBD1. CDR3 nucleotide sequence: TGTGCCAGCAGGGGACAGGGACTGTTCAAAAACATTCAGTACTTC. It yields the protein CASRGQGLFKNIQYF. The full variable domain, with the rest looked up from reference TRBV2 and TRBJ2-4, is EPEVTQTPSHQVTQMGQEVILRCVPISNHLYFYWYRQILGQKVEFLVSFYNNEISEKSEIFDDQFSVERPDGSNFTLKIRSTKLEDSAMYFCASRGQGLFKNIQYFGAGTRLSVL.